These T cell receptor beta chains were read from a single sample in a study of T-cell memory formation after mild COVID-19. TCRdb re-derived calls from the 5' RACE reads in MiXCR, one entry per CDR3 protein. The sample carries 350,000 to 450,000 distinct CDR3 sequences, approximately 15% recorded once. The sample comprised PBMCs or a T cell subset sorted from them (not recorded which). The receptors here all came from a man younger than 30 who had mild COVID-19 (a few samples of this study predate the infection). Cell type and time point are not known. CDR3s include the opening cysteine and the closing phenylalanine or tryptophan. Fields, in order: D gene, V gene, J gene, clone size, CDR3 protein, CDR3 DNA. D genes are given only for firm matches. Clone size appears in some rows only: once, few, many, or a class for an expanded clone.

>TRBD1|TRBV9|TRBJ2-5|.
CASSVAGTEETQYF
TGTGCCAGCAGCGTAGCCGGGACAGAAGAGACCCAGTACTTC
>.|TRBV4-1|TRBJ1-2|few
CASSQSPGSAGYTF
TGCGCCAGCAGCCAGAGTCCAGGGTCGGCTGGCTACACCTTC
>TRBD1|TRBV29-1|TRBJ2-1|few
CSVELLRTGNEQFF
TGCAGCGTTGAACTCCTTAGGACAGGAAATGAGCAGTTCTTC
>.|TRBV18|TRBJ1-2|few
CASSPDSTLIGYTF
TGTGCCAGCTCACCAGACAGCACCTTAATTGGCTACACCTTC
>TRBD2|TRBV19|TRBJ2-1|.
CASTTAAGGGNEQFF
TGTGCCAGTACTACCGCCGCGGGGGGGGGTAATGAGCAGTTCTTC
>.|TRBV5-1|TRBJ2-5|.
CASSSQGTEETQYF
TGCGCCAGCAGCTCCCAGGGGACTGAAGAGACCCAGTACTTC
>.|TRBV12-3/TRBV12-4|TRBJ1-4|few
CASSTPGGELFF
TGTGCCAGCAGTACTCCGGGTGGGGAACTGTTTTTT
>.|TRBV20-1|TRBJ1-3|many
CSARVREAGGGNTIYF
TGCAGTGCTAGGGTGAGGGAGGCCGGCGGGGGAAACACCATATATTTT
>.|TRBV5-1|TRBJ2-1|many
CASSRQTYNEQFF
TGCGCCAGCAGTCGACAAACCTACAATGAGCAGTTCTTC
>.|TRBV20-1|TRBJ2-3|.
CSARNWGRSTDTQYF
TGCAGTGCTAGGAATTGGGGCCGGAGCACAGATACGCAGTATTTT
>TRBD1|TRBV5-1|TRBJ2-5|few
CASSARQGSETQYF
TGCGCCAGCAGCGCCCGACAGGGATCAGAGACCCAGTACTTC
>.|TRBV7-9|TRBJ2-1|many
CASNQGGSYNEQFF
TGTGCCAGCAACCAGGGGGGCTCCTACAATGAGCAGTTCTTC
>.|TRBV5-4|TRBJ2-5|.
CASSLVAYSETQYF
TGTGCCAGCAGCTTGGTCGCTTATTCAGAGACCCAGTACTTC
>TRBD2|TRBV4-3|TRBJ2-3|.
CASSPLGTTTTDTQYF
TGCGCCAGCAGCCCTTTGGGGACTACAACCACAGATACGCAGTATTTT
>.|TRBV12-3/TRBV12-4|TRBJ2-2|few
CASSRDSTTGELFF
TGTGCCAGCAGCCGGGACTCAACTACCGGGGAGCTGTTTTTT
>.|TRBV7-6|TRBJ2-2|.
CASSFSEVGELFF
TGTGCCAGCAGCTTTAGCGAGGTCGGGGAGCTGTTTTTT
>TRBD1|TRBV12-3/TRBV12-4|TRBJ1-1|few
CASAWDSIEAFF
TGTGCCAGCGCCTGGGACAGCATAGAAGCTTTCTTT
>.|TRBV4-3|TRBJ2-4|few
CASSQEGSDIQYF
TGCGCCAGCAGCCAAGAAGGTTCGGACATTCAGTACTTC
>.|TRBV19|TRBJ2-1|.
CASSIGGERQFF
TGTGCCAGTAGTATAGGCGGGGAGAGGCAGTTCTTC
>.|TRBV7-9|TRBJ1-5|.
CASSKLGVNQPQHF
TGTGCCAGCAGTAAGTTGGGTGTCAATCAGCCCCAGCATTTT
>.|TRBV5-1|TRBJ1-2|.
CASSYYDRYGYTF
TGCGCCAGCAGCTACTACGACAGATATGGCTACACCTTC
>TRBD2|TRBV5-1|TRBJ2-5|.
CASSLGLAGGSETQYF
TGCGCCAGCAGCTTGGGGCTAGCGGGGGGATCAGAGACCCAGTACTTC
>.|TRBV3-1|TRBJ2-1|few
CASSPDRGAILNEQFF
TGTGCCAGCAGCCCCGACCGGGGGGCGATTCTCAATGAGCAGTTCTTC
>TRBD2|TRBV5-1|TRBJ2-5|.
CASSFTSGATETQYF
TGCGCCAGCAGCTTTACTAGCGGGGCCACAGAGACCCAGTACTTC
>TRBD2|TRBV7-3|TRBJ2-1|many
CASEGTGGGYNEQFF
TGTGCCAGCGAGGGGACGGGCGGGGGTTACAATGAGCAGTTCTTC
>.|TRBV5-5|TRBJ1-1|.
CASSLSAALNTEAFF
TGTGCCAGCAGCTTGTCAGCAGCCCTGAACACTGAAGCTTTCTTT
>.|TRBV6-2/TRBV6-3|TRBJ2-7|few
CASSYQGPDEQYF
TGTGCCAGCAGTTACCAGGGACCGGACGAGCAGTACTTC
>.|TRBV7-9|TRBJ2-7|many
CASSFPRETYEQYF
TGTGCCAGCAGCTTCCCGAGGGAGACCTACGAGCAGTACTTC
>.|TRBV6-6|TRBJ2-2|few
CASSYSRPQRGGELFF
TGTGCCAGCAGTTACTCGCGGCCCCAACGCGGCGGGGAGCTGTTTTTT
>TRBD1|TRBV29-1|TRBJ1-1|.
CSVETGQRTEAFF
TGCAGCGTTGAAACGGGACAGCGGACTGAAGCTTTCTTT
>.|TRBV5-1|TRBJ1-3|.
CASKPDSGNTIYF
TGCGCCAGCAAACCAGACTCTGGAAACACCATATATTTT